These 3 T cell receptor beta chains share one sample of origin, sequenced in a study of blood T cell repertoires in COVID-19. Using immunoSEQ multiplex PCR, the repertoire was profiled, and TCRdb retains in-frame clones only, with some absent. The sample consists of around 230,000 clones, over 80% of them appearing once. The specimen was peripheral blood. Receptors originate from a man between 40 and 49 years old with acute or convalescent COVID-19.

J is TRBJ2-2 and V is TRBV5-4, with TRBD1 as a possible D gene (6 bases). This CDR3 is built from 15 residues. In germline, CDR1 is SGHNT, CDR2 YYREEE (reference sequence). Between the trimmed V and J ends, which lost 4 bases and 7 bases, there was a span of 17 bases. CDR3 protein: CASSPRGGFNGELFF. CDR3 DNA sequence: TGTGCCAGCAGCCCCAGAGGGGGATTTAACGGGGAGCTGTTTTTT.

This sequence joins TRBV5-8 and TRBJ1-1; maybe TRBD1 (5 bases). CDR1 and CDR2 from the germline V gene are SGHTS and YDEGEE. V dropped 0 bases and J dropped 5 bases, with 14 bases sitting between them. The CDR3 sequence is 15 residues long. For the CDR3, the DNA is TGTGCCAGCAGCTTGGCTGGGCAGGGCTGGACTGAAGCTTTCTTT. This gives the protein CASSLAGQGWTEAFF.

V usage is TRBV6-6 and J usage is TRBJ1-2; D gene ambiguous. Trimming stripped 6 bases from V and 1 base from J, with 12 bases between. The CDR3 extends over 14 amino acids. Germline CDR1 reads MNHNY; CDR2 reads SVGAGI (reference sequence). The CDR3 is CASRPAEGNYGYTF. DNA for the CDR3: TGTGCCAGCAGACCCGCCGAGGGTAACTATGGCTACACCTTC.